Sequencing of this T cell receptor (beta chain) was carried out in a study of response to subunit inactivated influenza vaccine. Study findings and constraints: It was the authors' suggestion that each seasonal influenza vaccination recruits few new T cells.

V trimming: 5 bases; J trimming: 2 bases; junction bases outside the gene matches: 19. CDR3 length: 20 amino acids. Looked up from germline, CDR1 is SGHAT and CDR2 is FQNNGV. This clonotype has at least ten counts. Its antigen remains unknown. TCRdb reprocessed the RT-PCR reads via MiXCR and lists one record per CDR3 protein. The sample has hundreds of thousands of distinct CDR3 sequences; around 18% are singletons. The clonotype was recovered from a man aged 45-65 years who received an inactivated influenza vaccine. V gene TRBV11-2 combines with J gene TRBJ2-3, with TRBD2 matching 10 bases. The material was PBMCs from blood, obtained 4 to 6 days after vaccination. CDR3 amino acids: CASSPHRSSTSGQDTDTQYF. CDR3 DNA: TGTGCCAGCAGCCCACACAGATCTTCGACTAGCGGGCAAGACACAGATACGCAGTATTTT.